What follows are 28 T cell receptor beta chains derived from one specimen sequenced in a study of patients and donors after allogeneic stem cell transplantation. MiXCR, run by TCRdb on the RT-PCR reads, gives a single entry per CDR3 protein. The data contain about a million distinct CDR3 sequences, roughly 18% of them singletons. The sequenced sample consisted of blood, either unsorted or a sorted T cell fraction (not recorded which). These receptors all stem from a human donor who was either an allogeneic HSCT recipient or a stem cell or donor lymphocyte infusion donor (not recorded which). It is not recorded whose cells these are; they may come from a transplant donor.

The chain uses TRBV7-9 and TRBJ2-1; no firm D call. The CDR3 has 12 residues. CDR1 is SEHNR, CDR2 FQNEAQ, per germline (reference sequence). The V and J ends lost 7 bases and 5 bases respectively, with 9 bases between them. In DNA form, the CDR3 reads TGTGCCAGCACCCTACCCCACAATGAGCAGTTCTTC. Translated, it gives CASTLPHNEQFF.

V gene TRBV5-1 combines with J gene TRBJ1-2, with a tentative D call TRBD1 (6 bases). The CDR3 has 12 amino acids. The ends were cut back, 4 bases at V and 8 bases at J, with 12 bases in the middle. CDR1 is SGHRS, CDR2 YFSETQ, per germline. CDR3 residues: CASSGGTSGYTF. The CDR3 DNA reads TGCGCCAGCAGCGGTGGGACATCCGGCTACACCTTC.

This chain joins TRBV12-3 or TRBV12-4 and TRBJ2-1; D is perhaps TRBD2 (6 bases). V lost 6 bases, J lost 2 bases, and 14 bases lay in between. The CDR3 runs 15 residues. CDR3 bases: TGTGCCAGCAGCCGGGCGACGGGGGCCTACAATGAGCAGTTCTTC. It translates to CASSRATGAYNEQFF.

The V and J genes are TRBV27 and TRBJ2-4; TRBD2 aligns across 11 bases. V trimming: 5 bases; J trimming: 2 bases; junction bases outside the gene matches: 11. CDR3 size: 18 residues. Germline CDR1 MNHEY, CDR2 SMNVEV (reference sequence). The DNA of the CDR3 is TGTGCCAGCAGTAACCGGTTACTAGCGGGAGTTTCCAAAAACATTCAGTACTTC. Encoded protein: CASSNRLLAGVSKNIQYF.

This clonotype was counted a few times. The chain joins TRBV27 to TRBJ1-1, with no clear D. The CDR3 has 18 amino acids. The germline V gene has CDR1 MNHEY and CDR2 SMNVEV (reference sequence). The germline V and J ends were trimmed by 6 bases and 2 bases, with 25 bases remaining between them. CDR3 DNA: TGTGCCAGCAGCTCTTGGGCCGACCCCCAAAGGACCAACACTGAAGCTTTCTTT. Its translation: CASSSWADPQRTNTEAFF.

This clonotype was seen only a few times. The junction and the germline gene differ at one end; a read error may be behind it. This chain connects TRBV4-1 to TRBJ2-7, with 8 bases lining up with TRBD1. The CDR3 length is 14 residues. Looked up from germline, CDR1 is MGHRA and CDR2 is YSYEKL. The CDR3 region is CASSHEPTGQGRNF. CDR3 nucleotide sequence: TGCGCCAGCAGCCATGAACCCACCGGACAGGGAAGGAACTTC.

This chain links TRBV12-3 or TRBV12-4 with TRBJ2-7; D unclear. This CDR3 is built from 16 residues. V lost 2 bases and J 1 base, leaving 15 bases between the germline ends. The CDR3 sequence is CASSLYLNRLSYEQYF. CDR3 nucleotides: TGTGCCAGCAGTTTATATTTGAACAGATTATCCTACGAGCAGTACTTC.

The table lists this clonotype with many counts. The chain uses TRBV28 and TRBJ1-2, with 7 bases lining up with TRBD1. The V and J ends lost 5 bases and 3 bases, in that order; junction bases with no gene match: 6. Germline CDR1 is MDHEN and CDR2 is SYDVKM. The CDR3 spans 14 residues. This CDR3 reads CASSPRDRDYGYTF. CDR3 DNA: TGTGCCAGCAGTCCCCGGGACAGAGACTATGGCTACACCTTC.

This chain joins TRBV7-2 and TRBJ2-3; 10 positions agree with TRBD2. The CDR3 runs 21 residues. Losses at the gene ends were 0 bases for V and 1 base for J; bases not matched to a gene: 16. CDR1 SGHTA and CDR2 FQGNSA come from the germline V gene. CDR3 coding DNA: TGTGCCAGCAGCTTAGCTCGGTGGCCGAGCGGGGGGGCTTGGGGCACAGATACGCAGTATTTT. As protein: CASSLARWPSGGAWGTDTQYF. Filled out from reference TRBV7-2 and TRBJ2-3, the complete variable domain reads GAGVSQSPSNKVTEKGKDVELRCDPISGHTALYWYRQSLGQGLEFLIYFQGNSAPDKSGLPSDRFSAERTGGSVSTLTIQRTQQEDSAVYLCASSLARWPSGGAWGTDTQYFGPGTRLTVL.

The rearrangement links TRBV18 to TRBJ2-7, with D unresolved. CDR1 KGHSH and CDR2 LQKENI come from the germline V gene. This CDR3 is built from 17 residues. The ends were cut back, 3 bases at V and 6 bases at J, with 24 bases in the middle. The CDR3 here is CASSPSTVPSAGSEQYF. In nucleotides, the CDR3 is TGTGCCAGCTCACCGTCTACGGTTCCCTCAGCTGGGTCCGAGCAGTACTTC.

The chain combines TRBV24-1 with TRBJ2-7; 10 nucleotides match TRBD1. The CDR3 runs to 15 residues. Germline V gives CDR1 KGHDR, CDR2 SFDVKD. Trimming at V came to 4 bases and at J to 3 bases, leaving 5 bases not matched to a gene. DNA for the CDR3: TGTGCCACCAGTGACGGGACAGGGGCTTACTACGAGCAGTACTTC. Translated: CATSDGTGAYYEQYF.

The chain joins TRBV2 to TRBJ2-1, with D perhaps TRBD1 (6 bases). V was clipped by 3 bases and J by 7 bases, with 19 bases between them. Germline CDR1 reads SNHLY; CDR2 reads FYNNEI. The CDR3 consists of 16 residues. The CDR3 loop is CASSDYRVVIGNEQFF. In DNA form, the CDR3 reads TGTGCCAGCAGTGATTACAGGGTGGTAATTGGGAATGAGCAGTTCTTC.

There are a few counts of this clonotype. J is TRBJ2-4 and V is TRBV20-1; D uncertain. There are 12 residues in the CDR3. The germline V and J ends were trimmed by 5 bases and 2 bases, with 7 bases remaining between them. CDR1 is DFQATT and CDR2 is SNEGSKA in the germline V gene (reference sequence). The CDR3, as DNA: TGCAGTGCTGGTATCACCAAAAACATTCAGTACTTC. Its translation: CSAGITKNIQYF.

This clonotype was seen more than once but under ten times. The chain combines TRBV7-3 with TRBJ2-2; D gene unclear. The germline gives CDR1 SGHTA, CDR2 FQGTGA. V gave up 9 bases and J gave up 7 bases, with 12 bases separating them. The length of the CDR3 is 12 residues. CDR3 DNA: TGTGCCAGTGCGTTCGTTGGCGGGGAGCTGTTTTTT. Translated, it gives CASAFVGGELFF.

The CDR3 is CASSPGSSGGYEQFF. CDR3 coding DNA: TGTGCCAGCAGCCCAGGGTCTAGCGGGGGCTATGAGCAGTTCTTC. The chain couples TRBV7-2 to TRBJ2-1, with 10 bases fitting TRBD2. This CDR3 has 15 amino acids. V gave up 5 bases and J gave up 8 bases; unmatched junction bases: 9. Germline V lookup: CDR1 SGHTA, CDR2 FQGNSA.

V gene TRBV12-3 or TRBV12-4 combines with J gene TRBJ2-3, with 8 bases that match TRBD1. The CDR3 extends over 15 amino acids. V lost 3 bases and J lost 5; bases outside the gene matches: 7. The CDR3 bases are TGTGCCAGCAGTTTGGATCAGGGGGCCGGAGATACGCAGTATTTT. This encodes CASSLDQGAGDTQYF.

This clonotype was seen more than once but under ten times. The rearrangement joins TRBV27 to TRBJ2-1; D is uncertain. Trimming shortened V by 3 bases and J by 7 bases, and 10 bases separated the two germline ends. This CDR3 contains 13 residues. Germline assignment: CDR1 MNHEY and CDR2 SMNVEV (reference sequence). This chain's CDR3 is CASSLEPLNEQFF. The CDR3 nucleotides read TGTGCCAGCAGTTTGGAACCTTTGAATGAGCAGTTCTTC.

The V and J genes are TRBV6-5 and TRBJ2-2; D gene unclear. Germline V lookup: CDR1 MNHEY, CDR2 SVGAGI. This CDR3 is built from 14 residues. V shed 0 bases and J shed 6 bases, with 8 bases lying between them. The CDR3 region is CASSYSLLAGELFF. The DNA of the CDR3 is TGTGCCAGCAGTTACTCACTCCTGGCCGGGGAGCTGTTTTTT.

V gene TRBV10-3 combines with J gene TRBJ1-1, with a weak D call TRBD1 (5 bases). With 6 bases removed from V and 1 base from J, the gap between germline ends came to 15 bases. Germline-derived CDR1 and CDR2 are ENHRY and SYGVKD. This CDR3 spans 15 amino acids. This CDR3 is CAIRGPGTGNTEAFF. CDR3 nucleotides: TGTGCCATCAGGGGACCGGGGACGGGGAACACTGAAGCTTTCTTT.

This chain links TRBV6-1 with TRBJ2-7; 7 nucleotides align to TRBD1. This CDR3 is built from 13 residues. Germline trimming cut 7 bases from V and 4 bases from J; bases unmatched to any gene: 7. Germline V lookup: CDR1 MNHNS, CDR2 SASEGT. The CDR3 nucleotides read TGTGCCAGCACTAACGACAGGGCTTACGAGCAGTACTTC. The encoded protein is CASTNDRAYEQYF.

This clonotype has more than one count but fewer than ten. The V gene is TRBV9, the J gene TRBJ2-3; TRBD2 is a possible D gene (6 bases). The CDR3 consists of 16 residues. Trimming stripped 4 bases from V and 2 bases from J, with 17 bases between. Germline V gene lookup returns CDR1 SGDLS and CDR2 YYNGEE. CDR3 amino acids: CASSPAGRPYTDTQYF. The CDR3 DNA is TGTGCCAGCAGCCCTGCCGGGAGACCGTACACAGATACGCAGTATTTT.

CDR3 nucleotides: TGTGCCAGCAGGAAACGGGACAGGGTGGATGGCTACACCTTC. Protein: CASRKRDRVDGYTF. The V gene is TRBV6-1, the J gene TRBJ1-2; 9 bases align to TRBD1. Germline CDR1 and CDR2: MNHNS and SASEGT. The CDR3 totals 14 residues. V dropped 6 bases and J dropped 6; count of bases not matched to a gene: 8.

This clonotype was seen a handful of times. J is TRBJ1-2 and V is TRBV25-1; D is possibly TRBD1 (6 bases). Germline V gene sequence: CDR1 MGHDK, CDR2 SYGVNS. This CDR3 has 15 amino acids. V gave up 3 bases and J gave up 2 bases, with 13 bases separating them. CDR3 amino acids: CASSDMGARNYGYTF. CDR3 nucleotides: TGTGCCAGCAGTGATATGGGGGCCCGCAACTATGGCTACACCTTC.

V is TRBV4-3 and J is TRBJ1-5; D gene ambiguous. Deletions cut 1 base from V and 3 bases from J, with 4 bases between. The CDR3 is made up of 13 amino acids. Germline V gene lookup returns CDR1 LGHNA and CDR2 YSLEER. The CDR3 spells CASSQVPNQPQHF. The CDR3 DNA sequence: TGCGCCAGCAGCCAAGTGCCCAATCAGCCCCAGCATTTT.

This clonotype was seen a handful of times. The rearrangement uses TRBV6-5 and TRBJ1-5; D ambiguous. The CDR3 is 15 amino acids. Germline V gives CDR1 MNHEY, CDR2 SVGAGI. V was shortened by 0 bases and J by 5 bases, with 11 bases between the two germline ends. CDR3 sequence: CASSYSYRTDQPQHF. The CDR3 nucleotides are TGTGCCAGCAGTTACTCCTACAGAACCGATCAGCCCCAGCATTTT.

The chain recombines TRBV20-1 with TRBJ1-2; possible D gene TRBD1, 6 bases. The CDR3 has 14 residues. Trimming pared 0 bases from V and 4 bases from J, leaving 12 bases between. Germline CDR1 DFQATT, CDR2 SNEGSKA (reference sequence). The CDR3 coding sequence is TGCAGTGCTAGAGATCTTCAGGGGAGCTATGGCTACACCTTC. Amino acids: CSARDLQGSYGYTF.

This clonotype has only a few counts. This chain connects TRBV6-1 to TRBJ1-2; TRBD1 is a possible D gene (5 bases). Germline CDR1 and CDR2: MNHNS and SASEGT. V was cut by 8 bases and J by 8 bases, with 21 bases left in between. The CDR3 is 14 amino acids. Here the CDR3 DNA reads TGTGCCAGCGCCCACTCCGGGACGGCCTCCGGCTACACCTTC. It codes for CASAHSGTASGYTF.

The V call is TRBV4-1, the J call TRBJ2-1, with 9 bases that match TRBD2. The V segment lost 5 bases and the J segment 7 bases; nucleotides outside the gene matches: 12. The CDR3 runs 16 residues. Per the germline V gene, CDR1 is MGHRA and CDR2 is YSYEKL. Here the CDR3 reads CASSNPSGALLNEQFF. CDR3 nucleotides: TGCGCCAGCAGCAACCCTAGCGGGGCACTCTTGAATGAGCAGTTCTTC.